Below are 24 T cell receptor beta chains sequenced from a single sample in a study of T cell responses to AZD1222 COVID-19 vaccine. Data came from immunoSEQ multiplex PCR; TCRdb stores just in-frame clones and leaves some out. There are about 130,000 clones in the sample; roughly 94% occur only once, and about 1.9% lies in the top ten. Sequenced here: peripheral blood, sampled on day 0 of AZD1222 vaccination. These receptors were taken from an adult in good health.

The rearrangement joins TRBV5-4 to TRBJ2-5, with 7 nucleotides matching TRBD2. Germline V gene data show CDR1 as SGHNT and CDR2 as YYREEE (reference sequence). This CDR3 has 14 residues. The V and J ends lost 0 bases and 5 bases, in that order; junction bases with no gene match: 4. CDR3 sequence (DNA): TGTGCCAGCAGCTTGGCCGGGGGGTCGGAGACCCAGTACTTC. Protein sequence: CASSLAGGSETQYF. The complete variable domain, with remaining parts taken from reference TRBV5-4 and TRBJ2-5, reads ETGVTQSPTHLIKTRGQQVTLRCSSQSGHNTVSWYQQALGQGPQFIFQYYREEENGRGNFPPRFSGLQFPNYSSELNVNALELDDSALYLCASSLAGGSETQYFGPGTRLLVL.

The chain recombines TRBV5-5 with TRBJ2-5, with unresolved D. The CDR3 has 11 residues. Trimming removed 0 bases at V and 10 bases at J, with 7 bases between. The germline gives CDR1 SGHKS, CDR2 YYEKEE (reference sequence). CDR3 DNA: TGTGCCAGCAGCTTGGTGAGGAGCCAGTACTTC. It encodes CASSLVRSQYF.

The chain links TRBV19 to TRBJ2-3, with 7 nucleotides matching TRBD2. Germline V gene sequence: CDR1 LNHDA, CDR2 SQIVND (reference sequence). The V gene end was trimmed by 5 bases and the J gene end by 4 bases; junction bases not matched to a gene: 9. The CDR3 is 15 amino acids. CDR3 sequence (DNA): TGTGCCAGTAGTCTTCCGGGGGGAAGTGCAGATACGCAGTATTTT. Protein sequence: CASSLPGGSADTQYF.

V gene TRBV9 combines with J gene TRBJ2-2; no firm D call. The germline V gene encodes CDR1 SGDLS and CDR2 YYNGEE. V was clipped by 0 bases and J by 5 bases, with 5 bases between them. The CDR3 sequence is 13 residues long. The CDR3 region has the DNA TGTGCCAGCAGCGTAGGTGGGACCGGGGAGCTGTTTTTT. This encodes CASSVGGTGELFF.

CDR3 sequence reads: CASSIRTAPYEQYF. The CDR3 DNA sequence: TGTGCCAGCAGCATCCGGACGGCCCCCTACGAGCAGTACTTC. The rearrangement uses TRBV3-1 (or the pseudogene TRBV3-2) and TRBJ2-7; D is unresolved. V lost 5 bases to trimming and J lost 2 bases, with 13 bases between them. This CDR3 comprises 14 residues. The germline gives CDR1 LGHDT, CDR2 YNNKEL (reference sequence).

The chain combines TRBV5-1 with TRBJ1-4, with 10 bases that match TRBD1. The CDR3 is 15 amino acids. V gave up 0 bases and J gave up 8 bases; unmatched junction bases: 4. Germline V gene data show CDR1 as SGHRS and CDR2 as YFSETQ. CDR3 nucleotide sequence: TGCGCCAGCAGCTTGGGGGGACAGGGGAGCGAAAAACTGTTTTTT. This encodes CASSLGGQGSEKLFF.

The chain couples TRBV28 to TRBJ1-1; D perhaps matches TRBD1 (6 bases). Germline V gene sequence: CDR1 MDHEN, CDR2 SYDVKM. Trimming took off 5 bases at V and 8 bases at J, with 12 bases between the two ends. The CDR3 runs 12 residues. CDR3 residues: CASSGIQGEAFF. The CDR3 region has the DNA TGTGCCAGCAGTGGGATTCAGGGGGAAGCTTTCTTT.

This clone was observed once. The chain has TRBV10-1 and TRBJ1-1; D is perhaps TRBD1 (6 bases). The CDR3 length is 14 residues. V shed 10 bases and J shed 6 bases, with 21 bases lying between them. Germline CDR1 is WNHNN and CDR2 is SYGVQD (reference sequence). CDR3 bases: TGCGCCACAGTAGAGCAGGGGACCTTTGCTGAAGCTTTCTTT. This sequence encodes CATVEQGTFAEAFF.

This clone appeared once. The chain uses TRBV13 and TRBJ1-1, with a possible D match to TRBD1 (6 bases). Trimming took 7 bases from V and 2 from J, leaving 17 bases between them. Germline CDR1 and CDR2: PRHDT and FYEKMQ (reference sequence). The CDR3 covers 15 residues. CDR3 residues: CASTGGGGRNTEAFF. The CDR3 nucleotides read TGTGCCAGCACTGGAGGGGGAGGGCGTAACACTGAAGCTTTCTTT.

The chain uses TRBV5-1 and TRBJ2-7; 12 bases map to TRBD2. V lost 0 bases to trimming and J lost 3 bases; unmatched junction nucleotides: 4. The V gene's germline CDR1 is SGHRS and CDR2 YFSETQ. The CDR3 contains 16 residues. The CDR3 here is CASSLGLAGAGYEQYF. The CDR3 DNA reads TGCGCCAGCAGCTTGGGACTAGCGGGGGCCGGCTACGAGCAGTACTTC.

The chain recombines TRBV21-1 with TRBJ2-7; the DNA was not used to check the table's D call, TRBD1. TRBV21-1 is deemed a pseudogene. This CDR3 region has 17 residues. As DNA, the CDR3 is TGTGCCAGCAGCAAATCAGATCCAGGACAGGGGCGGAACGAGCAGTACTTC. Translation gives CASSKSDPGQGRNEQYF.

The chain combines TRBV6-5 with TRBJ1-6; D is ambiguous. This CDR3 contains 15 residues. Germline V gives CDR1 MNHEY, CDR2 SVGAGI. The V gene lost 0 bases and the J gene lost 6 bases, with 9 bases spanning the gap. The CDR3 bases are TGTGCCAGCAGTTACTCAAGACGGGCTAATTCACCCCTCCACTTT. Amino acids: CASSYSRRANSPLHF.

The genes are TRBV2 and TRBJ1-1; a possible D gene is TRBD1 (5 bases). Trimming removed 3 bases at V and 0 bases at J, with 8 bases between. The V gene's germline CDR1 is SNHLY and CDR2 FYNNEI. This CDR3 is built from 14 residues. The CDR3 loop reads CASSEEQVNTEAFF. As DNA, the CDR3 is TGTGCCAGCAGTGAGGAACAGGTGAACACTGAAGCTTTCTTT.

The chain uses TRBV3-1 (or the pseudogene TRBV3-2) and TRBJ1-3, with D maybe TRBD1 (5 bases). Trimming stripped 6 bases from V and 2 bases from J, with 14 bases between. The CDR3 spans 15 residues. Germline V CDR1 and CDR2: LGHDT, YNNKEL (reference sequence). The CDR3 DNA reads as TGTGCCAGCAGTCGGGGGTGGGATCCTGGAAACACCATATATTTT. It encodes CASSRGWDPGNTIYF.

The rearrangement links TRBV5-1 to TRBJ1-2; 7 nucleotides agree with TRBD1. Trimming cost V 0 bases and J 5 bases; bases outside gene matches: 1. The CDR3 runs 13 residues. The V gene's germline CDR1 is SGHRS and CDR2 YFSETQ. The CDR3 spells CASSLEQGYGYTF. The CDR3 DNA follows: TGCGCCAGCAGCTTGGAACAGGGGTATGGCTACACCTTC.

CDR3 sequence (DNA): TGTGCCAGCAGTTTAGGGACAGTCACCTATGGCTACACCTTC. Translating it yields CASSLGTVTYGYTF. V usage is TRBV28 and J usage is TRBJ1-2; 7 nucleotides agree with TRBD1. This CDR3 region has 14 residues. Germline values: CDR1 MDHEN, CDR2 SYDVKM. Trimming at V came to 2 bases and at J to 4 bases, leaving 4 bases not matched to a gene.

The V gene is TRBV6-5, the J gene TRBJ2-7, with D hard to call. The germline V gene encodes CDR1 MNHEY and CDR2 SVGAGI. The CDR3 is 14 amino acids. V was clipped by 0 bases and J by 2 bases, with 8 bases between them. The DNA of the CDR3 is TGTGCCAGCAGTTACTCTGGCCCTACCTACGAGCAGTACTTC. Translated, it gives CASSYSGPTYEQYF.

The chain couples TRBV10-3 to TRBJ1-2; TRBD1 is a possible D gene (6 bases). V was trimmed by 4 bases and J by 7 bases, leaving 13 bases between them. There are 13 residues in the CDR3. The germline V gene encodes CDR1 ENHRY and CDR2 SYGVKD. CDR3 in DNA: TGTGCCATCAGTGGGACTACAGGGCGTGGCTACACCTTC. Protein sequence: CAISGTTGRGYTF.

This chain links TRBV7-8 with TRBJ1-3; 7 nucleotides agree with TRBD1. The CDR3 loop spans 14 amino acids. The V gene end was trimmed by 5 bases and the J gene end by 2 bases; junction bases not matched to a gene: 3. Germline V lookup: CDR1 SGHVS, CDR2 FQNEAQ. The CDR3 spells CASSPDRAGNTIYF. CDR3 sequence (DNA): TGTGCCAGCAGCCCCGACAGGGCTGGAAACACCATATATTTT.

The chain uses TRBV28 and TRBJ1-1, with D possibly matching TRBD1 (5 bases). The CDR3 length is 14 residues. V was pared by 6 bases and J by 3 bases, with 14 bases between. The V gene's germline CDR1 is MDHEN and CDR2 SYDVKM. The CDR3 DNA is TGTGCCAGCAGCCGGCCCGGGACGGACACTGAAGCTTTCTTT. This translates into CASSRPGTDTEAFF.

V gene TRBV4-2 combines with J gene TRBJ2-5, with D maybe TRBD2 (5 bases). Looked up from germline, CDR1 is LGHNA and CDR2 is YNFKEQ. Deletions cut 1 base from V and 3 bases from J, with 15 bases between. The CDR3 contains 16 residues. CDR3 region: CASSQVEGLLEETQYF. CDR3 sequence (DNA): TGTGCCAGCAGCCAAGTGGAAGGACTCCTCGAAGAGACCCAGTACTTC.

This clone was recorded only once. V and J are TRBV18 and TRBJ1-6; D is unresolved. The CDR3 runs to 13 residues. Trimming removed 3 bases at V and 0 bases at J, with 0 bases between. CDR1 is KGHSH, CDR2 LQKENI, per germline. The CDR3 region is CASSPSYNSPLHF. The CDR3, as DNA: TGTGCCAGCTCACCCTCCTATAATTCACCCCTCCACTTT.

This sequence joins TRBV4-2 and TRBJ1-3; unclear D gene. The V gene lost 8 bases and the J gene lost 1 base, with 9 bases spanning the gap. CDR1 is LGHNA, CDR2 YNFKEQ, per germline. CDR3 size: 13 residues. This CDR3 is CASSRGSGNTIYF. The DNA for the CDR3 is TGTGCCAGCTCTCGTGGGTCTGGAAACACCATATATTTT.

The chain links TRBV30 to TRBJ2-7; TRBD1 matches 7 bases. CDR3 size: 14 residues. Germline CDR1 and CDR2: GTSNPN and SVGIG (reference sequence). V lost 3 bases to trimming and J lost 6 bases; unmatched junction nucleotides: 11. The CDR3 region is CAWSLRDSSLEQYF. DNA for the CDR3: TGTGCCTGGAGCCTCCGGGACAGCTCTCTCGAGCAGTACTTC. The full variable domain, with the rest looked up from reference TRBV30 and TRBJ2-7, is SQTIHQWPATLVQPVGSPLSLECTVEGTSNPNLYWYRQAAGRGLQLLFYSVGIGQISSEVPQNLSASRPQDRQFILSSKKLLLSDSGFYLCAWSLRDSSLEQYFGPGTRLTVT.